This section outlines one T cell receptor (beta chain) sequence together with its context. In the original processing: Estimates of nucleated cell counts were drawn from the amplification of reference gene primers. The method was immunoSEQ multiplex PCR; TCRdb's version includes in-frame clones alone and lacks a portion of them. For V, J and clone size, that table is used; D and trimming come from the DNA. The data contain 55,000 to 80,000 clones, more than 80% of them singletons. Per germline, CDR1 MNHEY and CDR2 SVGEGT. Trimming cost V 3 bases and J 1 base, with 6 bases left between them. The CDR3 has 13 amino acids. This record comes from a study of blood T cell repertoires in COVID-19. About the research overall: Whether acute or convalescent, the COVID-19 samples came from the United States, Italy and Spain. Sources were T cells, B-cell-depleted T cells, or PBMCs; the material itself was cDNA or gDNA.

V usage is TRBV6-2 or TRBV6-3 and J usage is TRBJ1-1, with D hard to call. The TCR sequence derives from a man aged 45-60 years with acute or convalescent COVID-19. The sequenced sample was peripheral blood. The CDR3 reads CASSYIANTEAFF. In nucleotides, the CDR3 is TGTGCCAGCAGTTATATAGCGAACACTGAAGCTTTCTTT.